This TCR beta chain was recovered during a study of blood T cell repertoires in COVID-19. About the study: T cells, B-cell-depleted T cells, or PBMCs supplied cDNA or gDNA.

The assay was immunoSEQ multiplex PCR, and TCRdb's table has in-frame clones only and misses some. The sample carries 60,000 to 70,000 clones, 76% recorded once. The germline CDR1 and CDR2 sequences are SNHLY and FYNNEI. Trimming took off 6 bases at V and 6 bases at J, with 11 bases between the two ends. This CDR3 has 13 residues. The receptor was derived from a woman of 80 years or more with acute or convalescent COVID-19. The sequenced sample consisted of peripheral blood. The rearrangement links TRBV2 to TRBJ1-4, with unresolved D. The CDR3 DNA reads as TGTGCCAGCAGGGTCAACTCCTATGAAAAACTGTTTTTT. It yields the protein CASRVNSYEKLFF.